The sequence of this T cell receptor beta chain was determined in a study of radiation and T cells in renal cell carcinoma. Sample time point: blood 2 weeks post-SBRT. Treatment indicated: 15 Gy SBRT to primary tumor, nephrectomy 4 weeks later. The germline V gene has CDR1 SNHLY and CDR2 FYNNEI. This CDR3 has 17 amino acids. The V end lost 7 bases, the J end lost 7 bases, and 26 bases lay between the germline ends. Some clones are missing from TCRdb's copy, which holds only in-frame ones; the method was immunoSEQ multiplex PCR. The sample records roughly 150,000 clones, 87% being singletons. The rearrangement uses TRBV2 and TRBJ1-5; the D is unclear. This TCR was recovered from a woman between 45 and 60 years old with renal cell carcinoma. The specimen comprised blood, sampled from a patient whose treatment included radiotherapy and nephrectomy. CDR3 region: CASTALAPAPWPQPQHF. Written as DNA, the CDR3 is TGTGCCAGCACCGCCCTGGCACCCGCTCCGTGGCCGCAGCCCCAGCATTTT.